This TCR beta chain was documented in a study of long-term antiretroviral therapy in people with HIV. General study findings and limits: Versus controls, repertoires in people with HIV had narrower CDR3 length ranges.

As regards this clone: What it binds is not known.

The libraries were made with immunoSEQ v3.0 at survey level. The protocol was immunoSEQ multiplex PCR, while the TCRdb copy is restricted to in-frame clones and leaves out a portion. Of 20,000 to 25,000 clones listed, more than 65% are singletons. CDR1 SGHAT and CDR2 FQNNGV come from the germline V gene. The CDR3 covers 12 residues. Trimming pared 1 base from V and 1 base from J, leaving 2 bases between. The rearrangement joins TRBV11-2 to TRBJ2-7; no clear D. Sequencing used unsorted PBMCs, obtained 0.1 years before starting antiretroviral therapy. The receptor was derived from a man aged 18 to 29 with HIV. The CDR3 reads CASSLVSYEQYF. The CDR3 region has the DNA TGTGCCAGCAGCTTAGTATCCTACGAGCAGTACTTC.